A single sample gave rise to the 22 T cell receptor beta chains below, sequenced in a study of blood T cell repertoires in COVID-19. The repertoire was sequenced with immunoSEQ multiplex PCR; TCRdb's copy has only in-frame clones and lacks some. Among hundreds of thousands of clones listed, 90% to 95% were seen once. Specimen: peripheral blood. These receptors were collected from a woman aged 18 to 35 who had recovered from COVID-19.

The V call is TRBV5-5, the J call TRBJ1-1; 7 bases fit TRBD1. V was pared by 0 bases and J by 4 bases, with 6 bases of the junction left unmatched. Germline CDR1 and CDR2: SGHKS and YYEKEE (reference sequence). The CDR3 is 15 amino acids. CDR3 nucleotide sequence: TGTGCCAGCAGCTTGGTTGGACAGGCTCTCACTGAAGCTTTCTTT. Protein sequence: CASSLVGQALTEAFF.

V is TRBV29-1 and J is TRBJ1-2; TRBD1 matches 7 bases. This CDR3 is 12 amino acids long. Germline V gene data show CDR1 as SQVTM and CDR2 as ANQGSEA. The J segment lost 7 bases and the V segment lost 4 bases, leaving 6 bases of the junction unmatched. The CDR3, as DNA: TGCAGCGTTGCCTCAGGGGGGCTTGGCTACACCTTC. Protein: CSVASGGLGYTF.

This clone was counted once. The rearrangement uses TRBV5-4 and TRBJ2-5, with a tentative D call TRBD2 (6 bases). Germline lookup yields CDR1 SGHNT and CDR2 YYREEE (reference sequence). V was trimmed by 4 bases and J by 5 bases, leaving 12 bases between them. The CDR3 is 13 amino acids. The CDR3 DNA reads as TGTGCCAGCAGCCTAGGGACTTCGGAGACCCAGTACTTC. Amino acids: CASSLGTSETQYF.

Turning to this clone: A much larger clone differs from this one at a single base, so this may be a read error. V usage is TRBV6-5 and J usage is TRBJ1-1; 9 bases line up with TRBD1. The V segment lost 4 bases and the J segment 3 bases; nucleotides outside the gene matches: 3. This CDR3 spans 14 amino acids. Germline lookup yields CDR1 MNHEY and CDR2 SVGAGI. DNA of the CDR3: TGTGCCAGCAGTTTAGGGACAGGGTACACTGAAGCTTTCTTT. Protein: CASSLGTGYTEAFF.

The V and J genes are TRBV6-6 and TRBJ2-3; D is uncertain. Germline V gene lookup returns CDR1 MNHNY and CDR2 SVGAGI (reference sequence). The germline V and J ends were trimmed by 5 bases and 2 bases, with 11 bases remaining between them. The CDR3 totals 14 residues. CDR3 DNA sequence: TGTGCCAGCAGTGGAGCGCGCTCCACAGATACGCAGTATTTT. Amino acid sequence: CASSGARSTDTQYF.

V gene TRBV10-3 combines with J gene TRBJ2-2, with 12 bases that match TRBD2. V lost 2 bases to trimming and J lost 5 bases; unmatched junction nucleotides: 12. In germline, CDR1 is ENHRY, CDR2 SYGVKD. This CDR3 has 19 residues. The CDR3: CAISEPSPPSGRATGELFF. The CDR3 DNA sequence: TGTGCCATCAGTGAGCCAAGTCCCCCTAGCGGGAGGGCAACCGGGGAGCTGTTTTTT.

The chain links TRBV10-1 to TRBJ2-3; unclear D gene. This CDR3 region has 14 residues. V lost 3 bases, J lost 2 bases, and 9 bases lay in between. Germline CDR1 WNHNN, CDR2 SYGVQD (reference sequence). This CDR3 reads CASSESGPTDTQYF. The CDR3 DNA is TGCGCCAGCAGTGAATCGGGTCCCACAGATACGCAGTATTTT.

The chain couples TRBV19 to TRBJ1-6, with a tentative D call TRBD1 (5 bases). Trimming cost V 4 bases and J 7 bases, with 11 bases left between them. Germline V gene data show CDR1 as LNHDA and CDR2 as SQIVND (reference sequence). The CDR3 spans 14 residues. CDR3 sequence reads: CASSSGTENSPLHF. For the CDR3, the DNA is TGTGCCAGTAGTAGCGGGACGGAAAATTCACCCCTCCACTTT.

A note on this clone: Sequence at one end of the junction differs from germline and may be a read error. V and J are TRBV7-8 and TRBJ2-5, with 10 bases identical to TRBD2. Per the germline V gene, CDR1 is SGHVS and CDR2 is FQNEAQ. The CDR3 extends over 17 amino acids. The CDR3 loop is CASSLDWGLALEETQYF. In nucleotides, the CDR3 is TGTGCCAGCAGTTTAGACTGGGGACTAGCGCTAGAAGAGACCCAGTACTTC. Based on the CDR3 plus reference TRBV7-8 and TRBJ2-5, the full variable domain is GAGVSQSPRYKVAKRGQDVALRCDPISGHVSLFWYQQALGQGPEFLTYFQNEAQLDKSGLPSDRFFAERPEGSVSTLKIQRTQQEDSAVYLCASSLDWGLALEETQYFGPGTRLLVL.

This chain links TRBV12-5 with TRBJ2-1; D may be TRBD1 or TRBD2 (10 bases each). Germline V lookup: CDR1 LGHNT, CDR2 FRNRAP. V lost 1 base and J lost 6, with 19 bases in between. The CDR3 extends over 17 amino acids. CDR3 loop: CASGLGQGASGSNEQFF. DNA for the CDR3: TGTGCTAGTGGTTTGGGACAGGGGGCTAGCGGGAGCAATGAGCAGTTCTTC.

This chain uses TRBV7-2 with TRBJ2-1; possible D gene TRBD1, 5 bases. Germline V gene lookup returns CDR1 SGHTA and CDR2 FQGNSA. V was trimmed by 5 bases and J by 4 bases, leaving 9 bases between them. CDR3 length: 13 residues. DNA of the CDR3: TGTGCCAGCAGCCAGAGACAGTACAATGAGCAGTTCTTC. This gives the protein CASSQRQYNEQFF. The full variable domain, rest sourced from reference TRBV7-2 and TRBJ2-1, is GAGVSQSPSNKVTEKGKDVELRCDPISGHTALYWYRQSLGQGLEFLIYFQGNSAPDKSGLPSDRFSAERTGGSVSTLTIQRTQQEDSAVYLCASSQRQYNEQFFGPGTRLTVL.

The rearrangement joins TRBV4-3 to TRBJ2-2; TRBD1 matches at 8 bases. The CDR3 has 15 amino acids. Germline-derived CDR1 and CDR2 are LGHNA and YSLEER. Trimming at V came to 1 base and at J to 4 bases, leaving 2 bases not matched to a gene. CDR3 amino acids: CASSQVRGRTGELFF. CDR3 sequence (DNA): TGCGCCAGCAGCCAAGTCAGGGGGCGCACCGGGGAGCTGTTTTTT.

The chain is built from TRBV29-1 and TRBJ1-2, with 10 nucleotides matching TRBD1. CDR3 length: 17 amino acids. CDR1 and CDR2 from the germline V gene are SQVTM and ANQGSEA. V was clipped by 6 bases and J by 8 bases; unmatched bases: 21. The CDR3 sequence is CSVYRPGTGEYPWGYTF. Here the CDR3 DNA reads TGCAGCGTCTACCGACCCGGGACAGGGGAGTACCCGTGGGGCTACACCTTC.

This clone was seen only once. The genes are TRBV24-1 and TRBJ2-1, with 8 bases fitting TRBD2. This CDR3 region has 15 residues. V shed 4 bases, J shed 5 bases, and the junction held 6 bases outside the gene matches. Germline CDR1 is KGHDR and CDR2 is SFDVKD. CDR3 amino acids: CATSDPRGGDNEQFF. The CDR3 DNA is TGTGCCACCAGTGACCCTCGGGGGGGGGACAATGAGCAGTTCTTC.

J is TRBJ2-3 and V is TRBV11-2, with 7 bases that match TRBD2. V lost 1 base, J lost 3 bases, and 13 bases stayed unmatched. The germline V gene encodes CDR1 SGHAT and CDR2 FQNNGV. The CDR3 spans 18 residues. CDR3 coding DNA: TGTGCCAGCAGCTTAGTCGTTGGAGCGGGACTCGGGACAGATACGCAGTATTTT. This sequence encodes CASSLVVGAGLGTDTQYF. The whole variable domain, filled in from reference TRBV11-2 and TRBJ2-3, reads EAGVAQSPRYKIIEKRQSVAFWCNPISGHATLYWYQQILGQGPKLLIQFQNNGVVDDSQLPKDRFSAERLKGVDSTLKIQPAKLEDSAVYLCASSLVVGAGLGTDTQYFGPGTRLTVL.

This clone was recorded only once. This chain joins TRBV12-5 and TRBJ2-3, with TRBD2 identical over 8 bases. CDR1 and CDR2 from the germline V gene are LGHNT and FRNRAP. CDR3 size: 18 residues. Losses at the gene ends were 3 bases for V and 3 bases for J; bases not matched to a gene: 14. The CDR3 sequence: CASGFVLNSGRGTDTQYF. The CDR3 nucleotides read TGTGCTAGTGGTTTCGTACTAAACAGCGGGAGAGGGACAGATACGCAGTATTTT.

This chain uses TRBV5-1 with TRBJ2-1, with D tentatively TRBD1 (6 bases). Germline V gives CDR1 SGHRS, CDR2 YFSETQ. Trimming removed 0 bases at V and 4 bases at J, with 11 bases between. The CDR3 is made up of 15 amino acids. CDR3 amino acids: CASSLVGTLYNEQFF. DNA of the CDR3: TGCGCCAGCAGCTTGGTCGGGACACTTTACAATGAGCAGTTCTTC. The whole variable domain, filled in from reference TRBV5-1 and TRBJ2-1, reads KAGVTQTPRYLIKTRGQQVTLSCSPISGHRSVSWYQQTPGQGLQFLFEYFSETQRNKGNFPGRFSGRQFSNSRSEMNVSTLELGDSALYLCASSLVGTLYNEQFFGPGTRLTVL.

The rearrangement uses TRBV6-2 or TRBV6-3 and TRBJ2-1; D is uncertain. Germline assignment: CDR1 MNHEY and CDR2 SVGEGT. The V end lost 6 bases, the J end lost 15 bases, and 15 bases lay between the germline ends. The CDR3 is 11 residues long. In DNA, the CDR3 is TGTGCCAGCAGCCTGACGTCAGGCCTGTTCTTC. Amino acids: CASSLTSGLFF.

The rearrangement links TRBV18 to TRBJ1-5; D ambiguous. There are 15 residues in the CDR3. Germline-derived CDR1 and CDR2 are KGHSH and LQKENI. V lost 6 bases and J lost 6, with 18 bases in between. The DNA for the CDR3 is TGTGCCAGCTCGCCCAGCCCGGCAGGAGGTCAGCCCCAGCATTTT. Protein product: CASSPSPAGGQPQHF.

The chain is built from TRBV9 and TRBJ2-1; 8 positions agree with TRBD2. Trimming cost V 0 bases and J 6 bases; bases outside gene matches: 5. Looked up from germline, CDR1 is SGDLS and CDR2 is YYNGEE. There are 15 residues in the CDR3. The chain's CDR3 is CASSVEAGVFNEQFF. CDR3 coding DNA: TGTGCCAGCAGCGTAGAAGCGGGAGTCTTCAATGAGCAGTTCTTC.

Of note for this clone: Other DNA sequences within the sample encode an identical CDR3. This chain uses TRBV5-4 with TRBJ1-4; 10 bases fit TRBD1. This CDR3 has 14 amino acids. V was clipped by 3 bases and J by 8 bases; unmatched bases: 4. Germline V CDR1 and CDR2: SGHNT, YYREEE (reference sequence). CDR3 region: CASSSGQGREKLFF. The CDR3 DNA reads as TGTGCCAGCAGCTCGGGACAGGGGAGAGAAAAACTGTTTTTT.

Only one count was recorded for this clone. The J gene is TRBJ2-2, the V gene TRBV25-1, with 7 bases aligning to TRBD1. The trim removed 6 bases at V and 5 bases at J, leaving 6 bases unmatched. The CDR3 has 14 amino acids. Germline V gives CDR1 MGHDK, CDR2 SYGVNS. The CDR3 loop reads CASSRTGGTGELFF. CDR3 in DNA: TGTGCCAGCAGCAGGACAGGCGGAACCGGGGAGCTGTTTTTT.